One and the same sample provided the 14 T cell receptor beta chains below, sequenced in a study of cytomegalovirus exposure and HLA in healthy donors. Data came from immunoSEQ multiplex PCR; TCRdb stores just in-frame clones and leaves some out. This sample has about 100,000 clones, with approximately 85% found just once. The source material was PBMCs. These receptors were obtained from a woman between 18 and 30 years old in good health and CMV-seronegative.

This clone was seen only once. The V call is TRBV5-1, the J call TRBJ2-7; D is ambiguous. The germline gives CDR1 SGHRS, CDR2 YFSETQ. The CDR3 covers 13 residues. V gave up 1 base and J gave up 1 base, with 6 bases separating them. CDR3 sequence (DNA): TGCGCCAGCAGCTTGAGAGTTTCCTACGAGCAGTACTTC. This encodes CASSLRVSYEQYF.

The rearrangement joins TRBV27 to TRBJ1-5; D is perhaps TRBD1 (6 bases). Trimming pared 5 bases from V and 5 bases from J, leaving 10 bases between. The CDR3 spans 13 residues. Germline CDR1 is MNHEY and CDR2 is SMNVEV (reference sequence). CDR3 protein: CASSGGRYQPQHF. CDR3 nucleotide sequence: TGTGCCAGCAGTGGGGGCCGGTATCAGCCCCAGCATTTT.

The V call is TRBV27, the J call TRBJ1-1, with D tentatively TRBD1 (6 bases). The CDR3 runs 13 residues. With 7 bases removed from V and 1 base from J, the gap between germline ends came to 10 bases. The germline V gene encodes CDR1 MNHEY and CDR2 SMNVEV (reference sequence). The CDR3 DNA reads TGTGCCAGCAATCCCAGGGGGAACACTGAAGCTTTCTTT. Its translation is CASNPRGNTEAFF.

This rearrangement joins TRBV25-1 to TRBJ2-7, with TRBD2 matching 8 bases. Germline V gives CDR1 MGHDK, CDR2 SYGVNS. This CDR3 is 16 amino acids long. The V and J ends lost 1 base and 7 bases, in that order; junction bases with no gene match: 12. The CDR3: CASSEFSGTKEREQYF. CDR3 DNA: TGTGCCAGCAGTGAATTTAGCGGGACAAAAGAACGGGAGCAGTACTTC.

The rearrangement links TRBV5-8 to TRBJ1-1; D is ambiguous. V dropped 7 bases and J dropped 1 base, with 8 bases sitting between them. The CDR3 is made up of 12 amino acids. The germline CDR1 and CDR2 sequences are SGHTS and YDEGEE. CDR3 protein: CASHIGNTEAFF. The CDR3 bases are TGTGCCAGCCATATCGGGAACACTGAAGCTTTCTTT.

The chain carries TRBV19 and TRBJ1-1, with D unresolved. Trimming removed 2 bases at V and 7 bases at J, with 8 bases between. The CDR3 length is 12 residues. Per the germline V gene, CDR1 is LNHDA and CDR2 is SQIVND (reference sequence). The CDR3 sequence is CASSISPLEAFF. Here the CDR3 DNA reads TGTGCCAGTAGTATATCCCCCCTTGAAGCTTTCTTT.

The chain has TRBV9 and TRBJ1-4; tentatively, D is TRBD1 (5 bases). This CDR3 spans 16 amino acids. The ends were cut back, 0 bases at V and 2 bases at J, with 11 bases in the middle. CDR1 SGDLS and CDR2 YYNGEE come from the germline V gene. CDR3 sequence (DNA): TGTGCCAGCAGCGTAGGATTTCAGGGCACTAATGAAAAACTGTTTTTT. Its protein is CASSVGFQGTNEKLFF.

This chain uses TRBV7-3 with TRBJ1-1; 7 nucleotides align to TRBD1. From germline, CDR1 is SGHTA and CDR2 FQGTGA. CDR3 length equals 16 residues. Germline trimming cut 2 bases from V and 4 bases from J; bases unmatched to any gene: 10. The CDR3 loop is CASSLLIPYRGTEAFF. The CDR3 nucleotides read TGTGCCAGCAGCTTATTGATCCCCTACAGGGGCACTGAAGCTTTCTTT.

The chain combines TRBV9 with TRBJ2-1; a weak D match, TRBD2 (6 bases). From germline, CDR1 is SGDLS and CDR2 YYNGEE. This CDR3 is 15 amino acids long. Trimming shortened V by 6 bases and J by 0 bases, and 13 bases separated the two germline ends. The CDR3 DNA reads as TGTGCCAGCACCTTAGCGGATAGCTCCTACAATGAGCAGTTCTTC. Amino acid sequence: CASTLADSSYNEQFF. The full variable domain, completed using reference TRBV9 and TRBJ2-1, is DSGVTQTPKHLITATGQRVTLRCSPRSGDLSVYWYQQSLDQGLQFLIQYYNGEERAKGNILERFSAQQFPDLHSELNLSSLELGDSALYFCASTLADSSYNEQFFGPGTRLTVL.

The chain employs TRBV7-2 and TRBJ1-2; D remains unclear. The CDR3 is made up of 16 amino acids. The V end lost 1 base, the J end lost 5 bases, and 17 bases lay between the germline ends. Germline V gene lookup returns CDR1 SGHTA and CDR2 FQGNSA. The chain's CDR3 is CASSLVWRATIYGYTF. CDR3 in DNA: TGTGCCAGCAGCTTAGTTTGGAGGGCAACGATTTATGGCTACACCTTC.

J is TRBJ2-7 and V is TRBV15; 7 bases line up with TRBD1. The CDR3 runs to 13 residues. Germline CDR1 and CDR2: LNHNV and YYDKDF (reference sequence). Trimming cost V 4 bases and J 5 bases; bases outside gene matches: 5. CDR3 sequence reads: CATSIHRGNEQYF. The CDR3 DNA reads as TGTGCCACCAGCATACACAGGGGTAACGAGCAGTACTTC.

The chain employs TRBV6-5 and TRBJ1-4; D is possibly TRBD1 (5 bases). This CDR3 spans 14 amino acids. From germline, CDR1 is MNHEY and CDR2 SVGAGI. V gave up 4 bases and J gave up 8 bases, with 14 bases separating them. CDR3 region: CASSSDISREKLFF. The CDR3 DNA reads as TGTGCCAGCAGTTCGGACATATCAAGGGAAAAACTGTTTTTT.

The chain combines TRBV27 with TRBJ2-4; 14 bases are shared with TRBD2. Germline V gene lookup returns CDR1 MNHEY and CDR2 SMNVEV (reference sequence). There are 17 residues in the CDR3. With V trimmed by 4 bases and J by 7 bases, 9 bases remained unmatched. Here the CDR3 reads CASSSTSGGAFGNIQYF. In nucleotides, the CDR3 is TGTGCCAGCAGTTCGACTAGCGGGGGGGCTTTTGGGAACATTCAGTACTTC.

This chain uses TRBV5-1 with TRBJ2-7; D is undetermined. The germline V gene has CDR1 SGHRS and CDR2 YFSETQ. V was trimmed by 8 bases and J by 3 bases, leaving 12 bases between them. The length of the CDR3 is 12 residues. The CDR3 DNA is TGCGCCAGTCAAGGCTCAGGCTACGAGCAGTACTTC. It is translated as CASQGSGYEQYF.